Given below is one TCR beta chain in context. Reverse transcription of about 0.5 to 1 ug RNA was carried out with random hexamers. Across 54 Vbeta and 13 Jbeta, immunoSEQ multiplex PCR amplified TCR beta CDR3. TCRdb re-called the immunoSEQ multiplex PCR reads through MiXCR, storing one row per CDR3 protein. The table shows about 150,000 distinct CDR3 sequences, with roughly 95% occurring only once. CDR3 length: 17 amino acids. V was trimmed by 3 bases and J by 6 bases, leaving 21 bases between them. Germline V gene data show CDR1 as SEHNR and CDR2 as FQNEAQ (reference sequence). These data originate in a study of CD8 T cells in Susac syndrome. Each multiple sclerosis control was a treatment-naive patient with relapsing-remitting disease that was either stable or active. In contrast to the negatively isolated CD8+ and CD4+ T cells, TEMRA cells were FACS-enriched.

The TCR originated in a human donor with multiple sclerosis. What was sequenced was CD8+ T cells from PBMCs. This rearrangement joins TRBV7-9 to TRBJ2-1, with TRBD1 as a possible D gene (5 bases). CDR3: CASSFDLWGMIVNEQFF. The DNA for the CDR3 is TGTGCCAGCAGCTTCGATCTCTGGGGCATGATAGTCAATGAGCAGTTCTTC.